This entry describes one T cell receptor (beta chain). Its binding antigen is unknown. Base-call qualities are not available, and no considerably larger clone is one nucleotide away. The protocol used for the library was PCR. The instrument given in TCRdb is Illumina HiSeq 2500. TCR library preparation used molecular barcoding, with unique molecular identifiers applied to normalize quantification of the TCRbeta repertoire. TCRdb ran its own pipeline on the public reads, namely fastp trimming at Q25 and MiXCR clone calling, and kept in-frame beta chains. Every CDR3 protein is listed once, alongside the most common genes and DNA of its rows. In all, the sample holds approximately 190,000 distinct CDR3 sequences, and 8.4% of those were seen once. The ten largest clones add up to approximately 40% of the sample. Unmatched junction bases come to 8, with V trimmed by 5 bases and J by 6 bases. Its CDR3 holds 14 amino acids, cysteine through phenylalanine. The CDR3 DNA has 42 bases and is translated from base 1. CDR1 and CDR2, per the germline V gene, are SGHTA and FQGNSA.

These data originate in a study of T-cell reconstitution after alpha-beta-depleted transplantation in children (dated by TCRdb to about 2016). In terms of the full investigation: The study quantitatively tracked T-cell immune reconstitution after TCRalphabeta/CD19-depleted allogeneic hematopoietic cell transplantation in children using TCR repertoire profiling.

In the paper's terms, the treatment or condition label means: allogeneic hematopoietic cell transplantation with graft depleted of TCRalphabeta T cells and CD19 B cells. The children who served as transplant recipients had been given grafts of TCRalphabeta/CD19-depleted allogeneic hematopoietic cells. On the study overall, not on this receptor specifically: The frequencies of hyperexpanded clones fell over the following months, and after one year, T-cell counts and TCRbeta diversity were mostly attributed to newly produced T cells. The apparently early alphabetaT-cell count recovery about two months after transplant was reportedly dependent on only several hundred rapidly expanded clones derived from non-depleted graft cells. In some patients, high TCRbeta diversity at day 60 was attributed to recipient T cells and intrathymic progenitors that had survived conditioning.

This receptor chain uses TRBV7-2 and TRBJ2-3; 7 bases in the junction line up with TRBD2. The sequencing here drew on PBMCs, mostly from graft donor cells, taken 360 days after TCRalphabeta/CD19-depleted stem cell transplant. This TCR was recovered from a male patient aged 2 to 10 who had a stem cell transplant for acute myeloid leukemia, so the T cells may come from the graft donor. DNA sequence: TGTGCCAGCAGCCCCTGGGGGGGTGAGGATACGCAGTATTTT. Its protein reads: CASSPWGGEDTQYF.